The clone carrying this T cell receptor (beta chain) was counted once. What it binds is unknown. The junction departs from the called germline gene at one end, perhaps through a read error. The sample is drawn from a study of vaccination and CD4 T cells after COVID-19. Study-level results: Reactive clone data from convalescent patients indicated a median of roughly 86% appearing only post-vaccination.

The Oncomine TCR Beta short-read assay generated sequence data from the DNA of cultured CD4+ T cells. MiXCR was run by TCRdb on the PCR reads, yielding one entry per CDR3 protein. This repertoire shows about 15,000 distinct CDR3 sequences, roughly 72% found once; its top ten account for approximately 11%. The CDR3 loop spans 14 amino acids. Germline V CDR1 and CDR2: MNHEY, SMNVEV (reference sequence). The treatment was: approximately nine-day PBMC culture with coronavirus spike peptide pools or control peptides (ViraFEST assay). The source is a human donor who had recovered from COVID-19. The sequencing input was CD4+ T cells from blood, cultured in vitro. This chain links TRBV27 with TRBJ2-7, with TRBD2 matching over 10 bases. The CDR3 reads CASSLSGRSSEQYF. The CDR3 DNA is TGTGCCAGCAGTCTTAGCGGGAGGTCCTCCGAGCAGTACTTC.